This entry lists 16 T cell receptor beta chains sequenced from one sample in a study of neurological immune-mediated disorders. TCRdb re-called the 5' RACE reads through MiXCR, storing one row per CDR3 protein. This sample yields about 30,000 distinct CDR3 sequences, of which approximately 5.2% are seen a single time; 2% to 2.5% belongs to the top ten. Material: CD4+ T cells from blood. These receptors were taken from a woman between 45 and 60 years old in good health.

This clonotype was seen repeatedly, ten times or more. The CDR3 reads CASSLVRGSEAFF. The CDR3, as DNA: TGTGCCAGCAGCTTAGTACGGGGCAGCGAAGCTTTCTTT. This chain connects TRBV7-2 to TRBJ1-1; maybe TRBD1 (5 bases). The length of the CDR3 is 13 residues. V dropped 1 base and J dropped 8 bases, with 11 bases sitting between them. Germline CDR1 reads SGHTA; CDR2 reads FQGNSA.

On this clonotype: One end of the junction is discordant with germline, which a read error may explain. The CDR3 loop reads CGVSQGAFDGYTF. The DNA for the CDR3 is TGCGGCGTCTCACAGGGGGCGTTTGATGGCTACACCTTC. This chain connects TRBV29-1 to TRBJ1-2, with 9 nucleotides matching TRBD1. The CDR3 extends over 13 amino acids. CDR1 is SQVTM, CDR2 ANQGSEA, per germline.

This clonotype was seen at least ten times. This chain joins TRBV5-1 and TRBJ1-1; 10 nucleotides match TRBD1. The ends lost 1 base at V and 3 bases at J; junction bases unmatched: 12. This CDR3 is built from 18 residues. Germline CDR1 is SGHRS and CDR2 is YFSETQ. The CDR3 here is CASSLFPNQGTGDTEAFF. In DNA, the CDR3 is TGCGCCAGCAGCTTGTTCCCTAACCAGGGGACAGGGGACACTGAAGCTTTCTTT. Full variable domain (missing parts from reference TRBV5-1 and TRBJ1-1): KAGVTQTPRYLIKTRGQQVTLSCSPISGHRSVSWYQQTPGQGLQFLFEYFSETQRNKGNFPGRFSGRQFSNSRSEMNVSTLELGDSALYLCASSLFPNQGTGDTEAFFGQGTRLTVV.

By frequency in the sample, this clonotype is medium-sized. The CDR3 DNA reads as TGTGCCAGCAGTGAATTCCGAGGGGGCATCGAAGAGACCCAGTACTTC. It translates to CASSEFRGGIEETQYF. The rearrangement joins TRBV25-1 to TRBJ2-5; 7 bases fit TRBD1. V lost 1 base, J lost 3 bases, and 8 bases stayed unmatched. Germline V CDR1 and CDR2: MGHDK, SYGVNS. The CDR3 runs to 16 residues.

This clonotype was detected ten times or more. The V gene is TRBV24-1, the J gene TRBJ2-1, with a possible D match to TRBD2 (5 bases). The ends were cut back, 0 bases at V and 7 bases at J, with 12 bases in the middle. The CDR3 spans 15 residues. From germline, CDR1 is KGHDR and CDR2 SFDVKD. The CDR3 DNA reads TGTGCCACCAGTGATTTGTCCAGAGCGGTGAATGAGCAGTTCTTC. Its translation is CATSDLSRAVNEQFF.

This clonotype occurred many times. This chain links TRBV5-1 with TRBJ2-3; tentatively, D is TRBD1 (5 bases). Per the germline V gene, CDR1 is SGHRS and CDR2 is YFSETQ. V was clipped by 7 bases and J by 2 bases, with 14 bases between them. The CDR3 contains 14 residues. CDR3 DNA sequence: TGCGCCAGCTCCCCAGGGCAGTACACAGATACGCAGTATTTT. Protein product: CASSPGQYTDTQYF.

This clonotype was observed at least ten times. This chain links TRBV6-6 with TRBJ2-7; 8 bases fit TRBD2. The germline V gene has CDR1 MNHNY and CDR2 SVGAGI (reference sequence). CDR3 length: 16 residues. The trim removed 2 bases at V and 5 bases at J, leaving 11 bases unmatched. DNA for the CDR3: TGTGCCAGCAGTTACGGCGTCGGGAGGGGGTCCCACGAGCAGTACTTC. Protein sequence: CASSYGVGRGSHEQYF.

This clonotype was detected many times. The chain combines TRBV28 with TRBJ2-1; TRBD2 is a possible D gene (5 bases). Per germline, CDR1 MDHEN and CDR2 SYDVKM. This CDR3 has 15 amino acids. Trimming took off 3 bases at V and 4 bases at J, with 13 bases between the two ends. The CDR3 nucleotides are TGTGCCAGCAGTTTTACTATCAGCGGATACAATGAGCAGTTCTTC. Its translation: CASSFTISGYNEQFF.

This clonotype showed up just a few times. The rearrangement links TRBV30 to TRBJ2-7; the D call may be TRBD1 or TRBD2 (5 bases each). Germline loops: CDR1 GTSNPN, CDR2 SVGIG (reference sequence). This CDR3 comprises 14 residues. V shed 2 bases and J shed 1 base, with 12 bases lying between them. The CDR3 reads CAWSLPGPSYEQYF. In DNA form, the CDR3 reads TGTGCCTGGAGTCTTCCGGGGCCATCCTACGAGCAGTACTTC. Using reference TRBV30 and TRBJ2-7 for the parts outside the CDR3, the full variable domain is SQTIHQWPATLVQPVGSPLSLECTVEGTSNPNLYWYRQAAGRGLQLLFYSVGIGQISSEVPQNLSASRPQDRQFILSSKKLLLSDSGFYLCAWSLPGPSYEQYFGPGTRLTVT.

This clonotype was counted at least ten times. The V gene is TRBV7-3, the J gene TRBJ2-5, with TRBD2 identical over 14 bases. CDR3 length: 17 residues. The ends lost 5 bases at V and 1 base at J; junction bases unmatched: 6. Germline loops: CDR1 SGHTA, CDR2 FQGTGA. The CDR3 region has the DNA TGTGCCAGCAGCCCCCAGGGGACTAGCGGGAGCCAAGAGACCCAGTACTTC. It codes for CASSPQGTSGSQETQYF.

J is TRBJ1-5 and V is TRBV27; 7 bases match TRBD1. CDR1 and CDR2 from the germline V gene are MNHEY and SMNVEV (reference sequence). The CDR3 totals 19 residues. The V gene end was trimmed by 2 bases and the J gene end by 2 bases; junction bases not matched to a gene: 15. The CDR3 is CASSLSPGTDSRGNQPQHF. CDR3 in DNA: TGTGCCAGCAGTTTAAGCCCCGGGACAGACTCAAGAGGCAATCAGCCCCAGCATTTT.

This clonotype was observed many times. The V gene is TRBV11-3, the J gene TRBJ2-7, with 11 bases lining up with TRBD2. The CDR3 runs 14 residues. Germline CDR1 is SGHNT and CDR2 is YENEEA. Trimming cost V 5 bases and J 4 bases; bases outside gene matches: 4. CDR3 sequence: CASSTSGRSYEQYF. The CDR3 coding sequence is TGTGCCAGCAGCACTAGCGGGAGAAGTTACGAGCAGTACTTC.

This clonotype was detected ten times or more. This rearrangement joins TRBV20-1 to TRBJ1-4; possibly TRBD1 for D (6 bases). Trimming left V 1 base short and J 8 bases short, with 17 bases between. CDR1 and CDR2 (germline): DFQATT, SNEGSKA (reference sequence). The CDR3 spans 15 residues. The CDR3 is CSARGGAGAGEKLFF. In DNA, the CDR3 is TGCAGTGCTAGAGGAGGGGCAGGGGCCGGAGAAAAACTGTTTTTT.

This clonotype was seen at least ten times. The V gene is TRBV28, the J gene TRBJ1-3; TRBD1 aligns across 8 bases. V lost 7 bases and J lost 0; bases outside the gene matches: 11. Germline V lookup: CDR1 MDHEN, CDR2 SYDVKM. The CDR3 runs 17 residues. CDR3 loop: CASTPPAGGSSGNTIYF. CDR3 in DNA: TGTGCCAGCACCCCCCCGGCAGGGGGCAGCTCTGGAAACACCATATATTTT.

This clonotype has ten or more counts. CDR3 DNA sequence: TGTGCCAGCGCCGGGACTAGCGTGGAGACCCAGTACTTC. As protein: CASAGTSVETQYF. This chain links TRBV6-2 or TRBV6-3 with TRBJ2-5, with TRBD2 matching 10 bases. The CDR3 consists of 13 residues. V gave up 8 bases and J gave up 5 bases; unmatched junction bases: 5. Germline V gene sequence: CDR1 MNHEY, CDR2 SVGEGT.

The table lists this clonotype with many counts. This chain uses TRBV20-1 with TRBJ1-4; possibly TRBD1 for D (5 bases). The CDR3 has 16 residues. Germline CDR1 and CDR2: DFQATT and SNEGSKA (reference sequence). The V and J ends lost 2 bases and 0 bases respectively, with 13 bases between them. Here the CDR3 reads CSARTLGVSTNEKLFF. The CDR3 DNA follows: TGCAGTGCTAGAACCCTGGGGGTTTCAACTAATGAAAAACTGTTTTTT.